The following is a TCR beta chain sequence with its context. The source of the sample is a study of T cell responses to AZD1222 COVID-19 vaccine. Germline-derived CDR1 and CDR2 are LNHNV and YYDKDF (reference sequence). The CDR3 spans 13 residues. Deletions cut 2 bases from V and 4 bases from J, with 8 bases between. The protocol was immunoSEQ multiplex PCR, while the TCRdb copy is restricted to in-frame clones and leaves out a portion. In the table there are approximately 73,000 clones, 70% to 85% of which are singletons. The sample consisted of peripheral blood, taken on day 0 of AZD1222 vaccination. The chain is built from TRBV15 and TRBJ1-1; D is unclear. The sequence derives from an adult in good health. The CDR3 DNA sequence: TGTGCCACCAGCAGACACTATGGCACTGAAGCTTTCTTT. Protein: CATSRHYGTEAFF.